This entry lists 18 T cell receptor beta chains sequenced from one sample in a study of blood T cell repertoires in COVID-19. This table comes from immunoSEQ multiplex PCR, and its TCRdb copy is limited to in-frame clones, with some not included. The sample consists of a few hundred thousand clones, 80% to 90% of them appearing once. Sequencing used PBMCs or T cells enriched from blood (not recorded which). The origin of the receptors is a man in his forties or fifties in a cohort exposed to, infected with or recovered from COVID-19 (not recorded which).

The chain is built from TRBV21-1 and TRBJ1-1. TRBV21-1 is a pseudogene. This CDR3 region has 17 residues. This CDR3 reads CASSSTVGRGWDTEAFF. The CDR3 bases are TGTGCCAGCAGCTCAACGGTGGGGAGGGGTTGGGACACTGAAGCTTTCTTT.

The chain couples TRBV18 to TRBJ1-3; no firm D call. Germline V lookup: CDR1 KGHSH, CDR2 LQKENI. CDR3 size: 14 residues. V lost 0 bases and J lost 8, with 11 bases in between. CDR3 DNA: TGTGCCAGCTCACCACCATCGGGGAAGGACACCATATATTTT. Protein product: CASSPPSGKDTIYF.

This chain links TRBV11-2 with TRBJ2-3, with no clear D. The CDR3 runs 15 residues. From germline, CDR1 is SGHAT and CDR2 FQNNGV. The V gene lost 2 bases and the J gene lost 8 bases, with 17 bases spanning the gap. CDR3 residues: CASSLSETFSGTQYF. CDR3 in DNA: TGTGCCAGCAGCTTAAGCGAGACCTTTTCGGGTACGCAGTATTTT.

In its sample, this clone was seen a few times. V and J are TRBV15 and TRBJ1-1; D perhaps matches TRBD1 (5 bases). In germline, CDR1 is LNHNV, CDR2 YYDKDF (reference sequence). This CDR3 is built from 14 residues. Trimming pared 1 base from V and 4 bases from J, leaving 10 bases between. CDR3 sequence (DNA): TGTGCCACCAGCAGAGCGGGGAGGGGCACTGAAGCTTTCTTT. Its protein product is CATSRAGRGTEAFF.

The chain has TRBV27 and TRBJ2-7; 9 bases line up with TRBD2. V lost 5 bases, J lost 2 bases, and 13 bases stayed unmatched. This CDR3 is 17 amino acids long. Germline loops: CDR1 MNHEY, CDR2 SMNVEV (reference sequence). CDR3 sequence reads: CASSPAGREGRAYEQYF. The CDR3 DNA reads as TGTGCCAGCAGTCCCGCTGGGCGGGAGGGCCGCGCCTACGAGCAGTACTTC.

This clone showed up just once. This rearrangement joins TRBV19 to TRBJ1-1, with D maybe TRBD1 (5 bases). The CDR3 extends over 15 amino acids. Germline CDR1 is LNHDA and CDR2 is SQIVND (reference sequence). The germline V and J ends were trimmed by 3 bases and 0 bases, with 11 bases remaining between them. CDR3: CASSIRGSLNTEAFF. In DNA form, the CDR3 reads TGTGCCAGTAGTATTAGGGGCAGTTTGAACACTGAAGCTTTCTTT. Combining the CDR3 with reference TRBV19 and TRBJ1-1 gives the whole variable domain DGGITQSPKYLFRKEGQNVTLSCEQNLNHDAMYWYRQDPGQGLRLIYYSQIVNDFQKGDIAEGYSVSREKKESFPLTVTSAQKNPTAFYLCASSIRGSLNTEAFFGQGTRLTVV.

The chain has TRBV9 and TRBJ1-4; TRBD1 might be the D (5 bases). This CDR3 is 12 amino acids long. Per germline, CDR1 SGDLS and CDR2 YYNGEE. The germline V and J ends were trimmed by 3 bases and 8 bases, with 8 bases remaining between them. The CDR3 bases are TGTGCCAGCAGCGGCAGGACAGAAAAACTGTTTTTT. It codes for CASSGRTEKLFF. Filled out from reference TRBV9 and TRBJ1-4, the complete variable domain reads DSGVTQTPKHLITATGQRVTLRCSPRSGDLSVYWYQQSLDQGLQFLIQYYNGEERAKGNILERFSAQQFPDLHSELNLSSLELGDSALYFCASSGRTEKLFFGSGTQLSVL.

This sequence joins TRBV5-1 and TRBJ2-7, with TRBD2 identical over 11 bases. The germline gives CDR1 SGHRS, CDR2 YFSETQ. The CDR3 is made up of 18 amino acids. Losses at the gene ends were 4 bases for V and 1 base for J; bases not matched to a gene: 13. The CDR3 sequence: CASSGQLAGGPISYEQYF. DNA of the CDR3: TGCGCCAGCAGCGGCCAGCTAGCGGGAGGACCAATATCCTACGAGCAGTACTTC.

This clone was seen just once. This chain links TRBV30 with TRBJ2-3; D is perhaps TRBD2 (6 bases). The V gene's germline CDR1 is GTSNPN and CDR2 SVGIG (reference sequence). V was cut by 0 bases and J by 0 bases, with 10 bases left in between. The CDR3 sequence is 15 residues long. Here the CDR3 reads CAWSVRGISTDTQYF. DNA of the CDR3: TGTGCCTGGAGTGTACGGGGGATTAGCACAGATACGCAGTATTTT. Full variable domain (outside the CDR3, taken from reference TRBV30 and TRBJ2-3): SQTIHQWPATLVQPVGSPLSLECTVEGTSNPNLYWYRQAAGRGLQLLFYSVGIGQISSEVPQNLSASRPQDRQFILSSKKLLLSDSGFYLCAWSVRGISTDTQYFGPGTRLTVL.

This chain uses TRBV9 with TRBJ1-6; TRBD1 matches 7 bases. The CDR3 loop spans 12 amino acids. The germline V gene encodes CDR1 SGDLS and CDR2 YYNGEE. The V gene end was trimmed by 7 bases and the J gene end by 7 bases; junction bases not matched to a gene: 2. CDR3 sequence reads: CASGQANSPLHF. CDR3 sequence (DNA): TGTGCCAGCGGACAGGCCAATTCACCCCTCCACTTT.

The chain uses TRBV3-1 (or the pseudogene TRBV3-2) and TRBJ1-5, with no clear D. Germline loops: CDR1 LGHDT, CDR2 YNNKEL (reference sequence). The V gene lost 0 bases and the J gene lost 9 bases, with 9 bases spanning the gap. This CDR3 contains 13 residues. This chain's CDR3 is CASSQDGRGPQHF. The DNA for the CDR3 is TGTGCCAGCAGCCAAGATGGTCGGGGGCCCCAGCATTTT.

The chain carries TRBV30 and TRBJ2-7, with 9 bases identical to TRBD1. The CDR3 has 13 amino acids. Germline V gene sequence: CDR1 GTSNPN, CDR2 SVGIG (reference sequence). V was clipped by 6 bases and J by 0 bases; unmatched bases: 3. The CDR3: CACDRGASYEQYF. In nucleotides, the CDR3 is TGTGCCTGTGACAGGGGGGCCTCCTACGAGCAGTACTTC.

The chain combines TRBV6-1 with TRBJ1-1; D is undetermined. Per germline, CDR1 MNHNS and CDR2 SASEGT. This CDR3 has 13 residues. Trimming removed 0 bases at V and 6 bases at J, with 8 bases between. Written as DNA, the CDR3 is TGTGCCAGCAGTGAAGCTGCGGTTCCTGAAGCTTTCTTT. It specifies CASSEAAVPEAFF.

This clone was picked up one time. The chain links TRBV30 to TRBJ1-3, with 10 bases aligning to TRBD1. The CDR3 consists of 14 residues. The ends lost 5 bases at V and 2 bases at J; junction bases unmatched: 3. The V gene's germline CDR1 is GTSNPN and CDR2 SVGIG (reference sequence). DNA of the CDR3: TGTGCCTGGGACAGGGGGCTGGCTGGAAACACCATATATTTT. Its protein product is CAWDRGLAGNTIYF.

The V and J genes are TRBV2 and TRBJ1-5; TRBD1 is a possible D gene (5 bases). The CDR3 has 12 residues. Trimming left V 9 bases short and J 7 bases short, with 13 bases between. Germline lookup yields CDR1 SNHLY and CDR2 FYNNEI. CDR3 DNA: TGTGCCAGTGATGTCGGGGGACAGCCCCAGCATTTT. It specifies CASDVGGQPQHF.

The rearrangement links TRBV3-1 (or the pseudogene TRBV3-2) to TRBJ1-1, with 7 bases fitting TRBD1. CDR3 length: 13 amino acids. Germline trimming cut 6 bases from V and 1 base from J; bases unmatched to any gene: 2. Germline V lookup: CDR1 LGHDT, CDR2 YNNKEL (reference sequence). The CDR3 sequence: CASRDRWNTEAFF. The CDR3 coding sequence is TGTGCCAGCAGGGACAGGTGGAACACTGAAGCTTTCTTT.

This sequence joins TRBV20-1 and TRBJ2-7, with 7 bases identical to TRBD1. CDR1 is DFQATT and CDR2 is SNEGSKA in the germline V gene (reference sequence). The V and J ends lost 3 bases and 2 bases, in that order; junction bases with no gene match: 7. This CDR3 is 14 amino acids long. The chain's CDR3 is CSASVRDRTYEQYF. In DNA, the CDR3 is TGCAGTGCTAGTGTCCGGGACAGAACCTACGAGCAGTACTTC.

The V and J genes are TRBV7-9 and TRBJ2-7; the match to TRBD2 covers 10 bases. There are 15 residues in the CDR3. Germline CDR1 SEHNR, CDR2 FQNEAQ (reference sequence). The J segment lost 1 base and the V segment lost 4 bases, leaving 4 bases of the junction unmatched. CDR3 nucleotide sequence: TGTGCCAGCAGCTGGGGGACTAGCGTTTCCTACGAGCAGTACTTC. Translation gives CASSWGTSVSYEQYF. Supplemented by reference TRBV7-9 and TRBJ2-7, the full variable domain reads DTGVSQNPRHKITKRGQNVTFRCDPISEHNRLYWYRQTLGQGPEFLTYFQNEAQLEKSRLLSDRFSAERPKGSFSTLEIQRTEQGDSAMYLCASSWGTSVSYEQYFGPGTRLTVT.